This T cell receptor (beta chain) was identified in a study of CD8 T cells in Susac syndrome (dated by TCRdb to between 2018 and 2021). Background on the whole study: The study used repertoire sequencing to test whether antigen drove CD8+ T cell activation and differentiation in Susac syndrome. CD8+ T cell repertoire clonality was compared between around eleven healthy donors, approximately 14 Susac syndrome patients and approximately 16 multiple sclerosis patients. The paper's findings and limits, for the study overall: The number of individuals in the TCR sequencing and HLA analysis was recognized as being relatively small.

In its sample, this clonotype was seen once. It has no known antigen specificity. Base-call qualities are not available, and no considerably larger clone is one nucleotide away. A single read counts as weak evidence. The CDR3 sequence holds 20 residues, the cysteine and phenylalanine included. The DNA shown is the 60-base CDR3, in frame from base 1. As encoded in the germline V gene, CDR1 is MNHNS while CDR2 is SASEGT. Compared with germline, V lacks 6 bases and J lacks 4 bases; bases without a gene match: 23. Peripheral blood CD8+ and CD4+ T cells from healthy donors, Susac syndrome patients and multiple sclerosis patients were profiled by high-throughput TCR beta sequencing. Treatment-naive patients with stable or active relapsing-remitting disease fulfilling revised McDonald criteria were used as multiple sclerosis controls. Bulk CD8+ and CD4+ T cells were purified by magnetic negative isolation, while CD8+ TEMRA cells were enriched using FACS. Blood was drawn into EDTA tubes, processed within 24 hours, and PBMCs were isolated by density gradient centrifugation. PBMCs intended for TCR sequencing were frozen in liquid nitrogen and were later thawed in a 37 degrees C water bath. Purity of sorted or isolated CD4+, CD8+ and CD8+ TEMRA cells was at least 90%.

RNA was extracted using the RNeasy kit, and about 0.45 to 1 microgram was reverse transcribed with random hexamers. TCR beta CDR3 regions were amplified with the immunoSEQ multiplex PCR assay covering 54 Vbeta and 13 Jbeta segments. To correct PCR amplification bias, a synthetic template baseline was used for both primer optimization and computational correction. Per the source publication's procedure: Reads were annotated to V, D and J genes according to IMGT and were analyzed with immunoSEQ Analyzer, with only productive sequences retained. To calculate clonality, Shannon entropy was normalized by log2 of the number of productive unique sequences and then subtracted from one. For each patient and control, public and private clones were evaluated among the 100 most prevalent clones. A clone was defined as Susac-specific if it was absent from the healthy and MS cohorts, from 1052 published viral clones and from other ImmuneACCESS disease sequences. TCRdb passed the public sequencing reads through fastp at Q25 and MiXCR, retaining productive beta sequences. A single entry per CDR3 protein holds the most common genes and DNA from its merged rows. TCRdb's processing, not the authors' own work, is the source of the V and J calls. Counted in this sample were more than 200,000 distinct CDR3 sequences; roughly 90% of them appeared once. Over 0.1% of the sample comes from the top ten.

This clonotype originated in a human donor with multiple sclerosis. The sequenced sample was CD8+ T cells from PBMCs. The sequence is built from TRBV6-1 and TRBJ1-2; TRBD1 agrees with 10 junctional bases. In nucleotide form, the sequence is TGTGCCAGCAGGGGACAAAGTCTCCGGGACAGGGGCCTTAGGGTCTATGGCTACACCTTC. Its translation reads: CASRGQSLRDRGLRVYGYTF.